This T cell receptor (beta chain) was identified in a study of Tregs in tolerant kidney transplant recipients. Sequencing used immunoSEQ multiplex PCR; TCRdb keeps in-frame clones, though not all of them. The sample comprises tens of thousands of clones, over 85% of which are singletons, and 0.4% to 0.55% rests with the top ten. CD4+CD25+CD127- Tregs, CD4+CD25- non-Tregs, CD4 and CD8 cells were sorted. As regards this clone: Antigen unknown.

Whole-study findings and limits: Tolerant patients' donor-specific Tregs expanded beyond overall Tregs, suggesting antigen-driven growth. Expanding Tregs on activated donor B cells appeared to best identify donor-specific TCRbeta clones.

The CDR3 covers 13 residues. Germline trimming cut 4 bases from V and 7 bases from J; bases unmatched to any gene: 7. Germline values: CDR1 SGHNT, CDR2 YYREEE (reference sequence). The TCR comes from a human donor who received a combined kidney and bone marrow transplant. The chain is built from TRBV5-4 and TRBJ2-5; TRBD1 agrees at 7 bases. The material sequenced was CD4+ T cells from blood, taken before the transplant. The CDR3 protein is CASSRDSSGTQYF. CDR3 coding DNA: TGTGCCAGCAGCCGGGACAGTAGTGGGACCCAGTACTTC.